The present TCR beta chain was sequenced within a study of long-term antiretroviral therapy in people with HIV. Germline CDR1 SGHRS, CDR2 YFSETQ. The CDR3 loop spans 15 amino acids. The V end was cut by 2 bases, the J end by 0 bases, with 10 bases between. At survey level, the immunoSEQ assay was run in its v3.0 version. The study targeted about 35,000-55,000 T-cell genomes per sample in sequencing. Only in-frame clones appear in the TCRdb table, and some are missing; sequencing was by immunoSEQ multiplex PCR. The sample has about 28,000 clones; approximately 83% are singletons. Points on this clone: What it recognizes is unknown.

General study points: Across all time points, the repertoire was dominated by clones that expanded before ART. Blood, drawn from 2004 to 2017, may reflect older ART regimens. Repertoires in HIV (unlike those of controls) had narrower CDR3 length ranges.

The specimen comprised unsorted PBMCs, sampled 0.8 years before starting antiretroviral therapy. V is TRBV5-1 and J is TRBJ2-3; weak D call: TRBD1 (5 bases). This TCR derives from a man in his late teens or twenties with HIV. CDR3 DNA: TGCGCCAGCAGCTTTCATGACAGTAGCACAGATACGCAGTATTTT. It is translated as CASSFHDSSTDTQYF.